Listed below are T cell receptor beta chains from one sample, sequenced in a study of human T cells and chemical hapten exposure. TCRdb redid the calling of the RACE reads with MiXCR, one entry per CDR3 protein. Of 28,000 or so distinct CDR3 sequences listed, 6.5% to 8.5% are singletons. The sequenced sample was whole blood. These receptors were taken from a human donor in good health. Some clones in this sample may be carry-over from other donors' samples. Both conserved end residues are part of each CDR3. The D gene is left open where the match is weak. Rows give clone size only sometimes, using once, few, many, or a class for an expanded clone.

>NA|TRBV29-1|TRBJ1-1|few
TGCAGCGTCGAGGGGTTCGACCAAGACCTCATGAACACTGAAGCTTTCTTT
CSVEGFDQDLMNTEAFF
>NA|TRBV30|TRBJ2-3|NA
TGTGCCTGGGCAGGGCCAAACACAGATACGCAGTATTTT
CAWAGPNTDTQYF
>NA|TRBV20-1|TRBJ2-3|many
TGCAGTGCTAGAGATCTCAGCAAAACTAGCACAGATACGCAGTATTTT
CSARDLSKTSTDTQYF
>NA|TRBV18|TRBJ1-1|many
TGTGCCAGCTCTCAGGGCCAGAGTTACACTGAAGCTTTCTTT
CASSQGQSYTEAFF
>NA|TRBV14|TRBJ1-4|many
TGTGCCAGCAGCCAGGAGGGACGGCAGAGAGAAAAACTGTTTTTT
CASSQEGRQREKLFF
>TRBD2|TRBV28|TRBJ2-1|medium-sized
TGTGCCAGCAGTTTAAATAGCGGGGAGGAGTTCTTC
CASSLNSGEEFF
>TRBD2|TRBV2|TRBJ2-5|many
TGTGCCAAAGATAGCGGGAGGGCCGGGGAGACCCAGTACTTC
CAKDSGRAGETQYF
>TRBD1|TRBV20-1|TRBJ1-1|few
TGCAGTAACCCGGGACAGGGTCGCAACACTGAAGCTTTCTTT
CSNPGQGRNTEAFF
>TRBD1|TRBV3-1|TRBJ2-1|many
TGTGCCAGCAGCCAAGAGTCGGGGACAGTAAGCCACAATGAGCAGTTCTTC
CASSQESGTVSHNEQFF
>TRBD2|TRBV28|TRBJ2-3|many
TGTGCCAGCAGCCCACTAGCGGGAGTAAACTTCTTTGAGGCAGATACGCAGTATTTT
CASSPLAGVNFFEADTQYF
>NA|TRBV29-1|TRBJ1-1|NA
TGCAGCGTTGGAGCGGCGAACACTGAAGCTTTCTTT
CSVGAANTEAFF
>NA|TRBV24-1|TRBJ1-5|many
TGTGCCACCAGTGATCGAGGCCAGCCCCAGCATTTT
CATSDRGQPQHF
>NA|TRBV2|TRBJ2-3|many
TGTGCCAGCAGGTACAGCACAGATACGCAGTATTTT
CASRYSTDTQYF
>NA|TRBV12-3/TRBV12-4|TRBJ1-1|few
TGTGCCAGCAGTTTTCGGATAGGCTGGACTGAAGCTTTCTTT
CASSFRIGWTEAFF
>NA|TRBV11-1|TRBJ2-3|NA
TGTGCCAGCTCTCAGCGGGGCACAGATACGCAGTATTTT
CASSQRGTDTQYF
>NA|TRBV29-1|TRBJ1-3|many
TGCAGCGCCCAAACCGGGATGCGAAACACCATATATTTT
CSAQTGMRNTIYF
>NA|TRBV15|TRBJ1-1|NA
TGTGCCACCAGCAGTTGGGGGGGTAAAGCTTTCTTT
CATSSWGGKAFF
>TRBD1|TRBV20-1|TRBJ1-1|few
TGCAGTGCTCGAGGGACAGCCGGCGGGGACACTGAAGCTTTCTTT
CSARGTAGGDTEAFF
>TRBD1|TRBV5-1|TRBJ1-5|NA
TGCGCCAGCAGTCCCGGGACAGGGGCAGGACAGCCCCAGCATTTT
CASSPGTGAGQPQHF
>NA|TRBV7-2|TRBJ1-1|many
TGTGCCAGCAGCGTGGGGGGCACTGAAGCTTTCTTT
CASSVGGTEAFF
>TRBD1|TRBV6-6|TRBJ1-6|NA
TGTGCCAGCAGTCCGACAGGGACAGATTCACCCCTCCACTTT
CASSPTGTDSPLHF
>NA|TRBV7-2|TRBJ2-3|few
TGTGCCAGCATGAAGGGACCCACCACAGATACGCAGTATTTT
CASMKGPTTDTQYF
>TRBD1|TRBV29-1|TRBJ2-5|NA
TGCAGCGTTGAGGGACAGGGGCAAGAGACCCAGTACTTC
CSVEGQGQETQYF
>NA|TRBV28|TRBJ1-5|NA
TGTGCCAGCAGTTCATTTTTGAATCAGCCCCAGCATTTT
CASSSFLNQPQHF
>NA|TRBV5-1|TRBJ1-3|many
TGCGCCAGCAGCTTGGAAGCGGGCAGCTCTGGAAACACCATATATTTT
CASSLEAGSSGNTIYF
>TRBD1|TRBV7-8|TRBJ1-2|NA
TGTGCCAGCAGCGAGGGACAGGGGGCCGCCGGGAATGGCTACACCTTC
CASSEGQGAAGNGYTF
>NA|TRBV20-1|TRBJ1-6|many
TGCAGTGCTAGAGCCGACGGGAGCTCCTATAATTCACCCCTCCACTTT
CSARADGSSYNSPLHF
>NA|TRBV29-1|TRBJ2-2|many
TGCAGCGTTCATAACGGGTTTACCGGGGAGCTGTTTTTT
CSVHNGFTGELFF
>NA|TRBV5-5|TRBJ2-5|few
TGTGCCAGCAGCCCGATAGGGGTCCAAGAGACCCAGTACTTC
CASSPIGVQETQYF
>TRBD2|TRBV12-3/TRBV12-4|TRBJ2-1|few
TGTGCCAGCCGATCCGGGACTAGCTCCTACAATGAGCAGTTCTTC
CASRSGTSSYNEQFF